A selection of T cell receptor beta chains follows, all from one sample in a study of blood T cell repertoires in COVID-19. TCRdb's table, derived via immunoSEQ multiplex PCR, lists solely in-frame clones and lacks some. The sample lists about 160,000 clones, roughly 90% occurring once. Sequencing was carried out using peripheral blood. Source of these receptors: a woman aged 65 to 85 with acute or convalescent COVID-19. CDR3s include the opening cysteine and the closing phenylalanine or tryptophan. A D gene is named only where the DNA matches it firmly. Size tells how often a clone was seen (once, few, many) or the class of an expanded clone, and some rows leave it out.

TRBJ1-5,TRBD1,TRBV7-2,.,TGTGCCAGCAGCTTAGGACCCCCACAGGGGGCGAGCAATCAGCCCCAGCATTTT,CASSLGPPQGASNQPQHF
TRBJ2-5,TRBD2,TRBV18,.,TGTGCCAGCTCACCCTTCCTCCCGCGGTTTGTAGCGGGATCGAGATATGACCAAGAGACCCAGTACTTC,CASSPFLPRFVAGSRYDQETQYF
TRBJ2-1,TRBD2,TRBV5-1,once,TGCGCCAGCAGCTCGACTAGCCTCGATGAGCAGTTCTTC,CASSSTSLDEQFF
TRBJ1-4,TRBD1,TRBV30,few,TGTGCCTGGAACGGACAGGGCGGTGAAAAACTGTTTTTT,CAWNGQGGEKLFF
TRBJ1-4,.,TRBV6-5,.,TGTGCCAGCAATGGAGGGGTGTATGAAAAACTGTTTTTT,CASNGGVYEKLFF
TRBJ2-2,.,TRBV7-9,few,TGTGCCAGCAGCTTAGAGCGGGACACCGGGGAGCTGTTTTTT,CASSLERDTGELFF
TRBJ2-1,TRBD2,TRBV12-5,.,TGTGCTAGTGGTTTGGGTGCTCTAGCGGGGGCCGACAATGAGCAGTTCTTC,CASGLGALAGADNEQFF
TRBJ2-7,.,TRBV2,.,TGTGCCAGCAGTGAGGGGGGGGCTCAGCAGTACTTC,CASSEGGAQQYF
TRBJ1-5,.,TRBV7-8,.,TGTGCCAGCAGCTTAGTCGGCAATCAGCCCCAGCATTTT,CASSLVGNQPQHF
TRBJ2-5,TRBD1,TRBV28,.,TGTGCCAGCAGCGACAGGGGCAGGGAGACCCAGTACTTC,CASSDRGRETQYF
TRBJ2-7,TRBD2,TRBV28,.,TGTGCCAGCAGTATGAAGAGCGGGAGGGCCTCCTACGAGCAGTACTTC,CASSMKSGRASYEQYF